This T cell receptor (beta chain) is from a study of beta chain features in type 1 diabetes. Cell sorting via CD45RO/CCR7/CD25/CD127/CD95/CD27 was performed to obtain CD4+ naive, central memory, regulatory and stem cell-like memory cells. V lost 6 bases to trimming and J lost 0 bases, with 13 bases between them. From germline, CDR1 is LNHDA and CDR2 SQIVND (reference sequence). CDR3 length: 15 residues. Expressed TCRB transcripts were sequenced because the entire RNA isolate underwent reverse transcription. TCRdb's table, derived via immunoSEQ multiplex PCR, lists solely in-frame clones and lacks some. The repertoire holds 350,000 to 450,000 clones, with around 13% as singletons.

The V and J genes are TRBV19 and TRBJ2-3; D unclear. The TCR originated in a man aged 30 to 45 in good health. Sequenced: naive CD4+ T cells from blood. This chain's CDR3 is CASRPPPPSTDTQYF. CDR3 bases: TGTGCCAGTAGGCCGCCCCCACCTAGCACAGATACGCAGTATTTT.